The 5 T cell receptor beta chains given below trace back to one sample, sequenced in a study of somatic mutations in cytotoxic T cells in rheumatoid arthritis. Method: immunoSEQ multiplex PCR; TCRdb's copy keeps in-frame clones and lacks some. The sample holds more than 15,000 clones, around four fifths seen once. The sequenced sample consisted of CD8+ T cells sorted from blood. Receptor source: a woman aged 60-75 years in good health.

This chain uses TRBV9 with TRBJ1-5; tentative D call: TRBD1 (6 bases). Deletions cut 3 bases from V and 6 bases from J, with 13 bases between. Germline V gene data show CDR1 as SGDLS and CDR2 as YYNGEE. The CDR3 spans 14 residues. CDR3 amino acids: CASSDGGGSQPQHF. DNA of the CDR3: TGTGCCAGCAGCGACGGAGGGGGTAGTCAGCCCCAGCATTTT.

This chain joins TRBV27 and TRBJ1-5; tentatively, D is TRBD1 (6 bases). V lost 1 base and J lost 2, with 18 bases in between. Germline CDR1 MNHEY, CDR2 SMNVEV (reference sequence). The CDR3 consists of 18 residues. CDR3 DNA sequence: TGTGCCAGCAGTTTATGCGGGGGCGCTGACTGTGGCAATCAGCCCCAGCATTTT. Encoded protein: CASSLCGGADCGNQPQHF.

The chain joins TRBV14 to TRBJ1-2; D gene ambiguous. CDR3 length: 13 amino acids. V was trimmed by 1 base and J by 4 bases, leaving 7 bases between them. CDR1 SGHDN and CDR2 FVKESK come from the germline V gene. CDR3 in DNA: TGTGCCAGCAGCCAAGGGCAGACCTATGGCTACACCTTC. Translation: CASSQGQTYGYTF. Together with reference TRBV14 and TRBJ1-2, the CDR3 gives the full variable domain: EAGVTQFPSHSVIEKGQTVTLRCDPISGHDNLYWYRRVMGKEIKFLLHFVKESKQDESGMPNNRFLAERTGGTYSTLKVQPAELEDSGVYFCASSQGQTYGYTFGSGTRLTVV.

This clone was seen more than once but under ten times. The V call is TRBV7-9, the J call TRBJ1-2, with D possibly TRBD1 on 5 matching bases. Trimming pared 3 bases from V and 0 bases from J, leaving 8 bases between. The germline V gene encodes CDR1 SEHNR and CDR2 FQNEAQ (reference sequence). There are 14 residues in the CDR3. The chain's CDR3 is CASSFPTANYGYTF. CDR3 bases: TGTGCCAGCAGCTTTCCGACAGCTAACTATGGCTACACCTTC.

V is TRBV6-5 and J is TRBJ1-4; the match to TRBD1 covers 9 bases. The CDR3 extends over 13 amino acids. Germline V gene lookup returns CDR1 MNHEY and CDR2 SVGAGI. The V and J ends lost 11 bases and 6 bases, in that order; junction bases with no gene match: 7. CDR3 sequence (DNA): TGTGCCTGCCGGACAGGGGAGGATGAAAAACTGTTTTTT. Translated: CACRTGEDEKLFF.